The 25 T cell receptor beta chains given below trace back to one sample, sequenced in a study of blood T cell repertoires in COVID-19. Assay used: immunoSEQ multiplex PCR; TCRdb lists only in-frame clones, some missing. The data show 120,000 to 150,000 clones, 84% seen once. Source material: peripheral blood. These receptors were obtained from a young man with COVID-19, enrolled during active disease.

The genes are TRBV18 and TRBJ2-7, with 9 bases that match TRBD2. This CDR3 has 14 amino acids. CDR1 is KGHSH, CDR2 LQKENI, per germline. V shed 2 bases, J shed 4 bases, and the junction held 3 bases outside the gene matches. CDR3: CASSPASGMYEQYF. DNA for the CDR3: TGTGCCAGCTCACCAGCTAGCGGGATGTACGAGCAGTACTTC.

The chain employs TRBV19 and TRBJ2-1, with D possibly matching TRBD2 (6 bases). The CDR3 loop spans 14 amino acids. The V and J ends lost 9 bases and 6 bases respectively, with 18 bases between them. Germline V gives CDR1 LNHDA, CDR2 SQIVND (reference sequence). For the CDR3, the DNA is TGTGCCAGCCGCGCCGATGGAGGGTTCAATGAGCAGTTCTTC. Amino acids: CASRADGGFNEQFF.

The chain recombines TRBV19 with TRBJ2-5; D call uncertain. Trimming pared 7 bases from V and 2 bases from J, leaving 17 bases between. Germline-derived CDR1 and CDR2 are LNHDA and SQIVND (reference sequence). The CDR3 has 15 residues. CDR3 sequence (DNA): TGTGCCAGTAAAAGGCTGGCACAGCCTCAAGAGACCCAGTACTTC. It encodes CASKRLAQPQETQYF.

The J gene is TRBJ2-5, the V gene TRBV11-3, with 7 bases fitting TRBD2. Germline CDR1 SGHNT, CDR2 YENEEA. This CDR3 is 15 amino acids long. Trimming at V came to 5 bases and at J to 2 bases, leaving 8 bases not matched to a gene. CDR3 protein: CASSAGATDQETQYF. The CDR3 DNA sequence: TGTGCCAGCAGCGCGGGAGCGACGGATCAAGAGACCCAGTACTTC.

This clone was counted between two and nine times. The chain combines TRBV4-2 with TRBJ2-2; TRBD2 agrees at 14 bases. The J segment lost 0 bases and the V segment lost 4 bases, leaving 10 bases of the junction unmatched. The CDR3 sequence is 20 residues long. Germline V CDR1 and CDR2: LGHNA, YNFKEQ. CDR3 bases: TGTGCCAGCAGCCGGTCAAGACTAGCGGGAGGGAATTCGAACACCGGGGAGCTGTTTTTT. As protein: CASSRSRLAGGNSNTGELFF.

The rearrangement uses TRBV24-1 and TRBJ2-3; 11 nucleotides agree with TRBD2. The CDR3 loop spans 15 amino acids. The V segment lost 4 bases and the J segment 5 bases; nucleotides outside the gene matches: 4. The V gene's germline CDR1 is KGHDR and CDR2 SFDVKD. The CDR3 here is CATSDLAGGGDTQYF. CDR3 DNA sequence: TGTGCCACCAGTGACCTAGCGGGAGGAGGAGATACGCAGTATTTT.

This clone was found once. The rearrangement uses TRBV6-5 and TRBJ1-4; 8 positions agree with TRBD1. CDR1 and CDR2 from the germline V gene are MNHEY and SVGAGI. V was clipped by 6 bases and J by 5 bases; unmatched bases: 5. CDR3 length: 14 amino acids. Written as DNA, the CDR3 is TGTGCCAGCAGCTCGGGACAGGCGAATGAAAAACTGTTTTTT. Residues: CASSSGQANEKLFF.

This chain uses TRBV2 with TRBJ2-7, with D unclear. The CDR3 totals 13 residues. Germline CDR1 SNHLY, CDR2 FYNNEI. The V end lost 4 bases, the J end lost 4 bases, and 11 bases lay between the germline ends. Written as DNA, the CDR3 is TGTGCCAGCAGTGTATTTCTAACTTACGAGCAGTACTTC. Encoded protein: CASSVFLTYEQYF.

The chain links TRBV3-1 (or the pseudogene TRBV3-2) to TRBJ1-5, with TRBD1 matching over 7 bases. CDR3 length: 15 amino acids. V shed 3 bases and J 0 bases; nucleotides not matched to a gene: 2. The V gene's germline CDR1 is LGHDT and CDR2 YNNKEL (reference sequence). CDR3 in DNA: TGTGCCAGCAGCCAGGGACAGAATAGCAATCAGCCCCAGCATTTT. This encodes CASSQGQNSNQPQHF.

This clone was detected only a few times. The chain employs TRBV15 and TRBJ1-1; D perhaps matches TRBD1 (5 bases). This CDR3 is 13 amino acids long. V lost 6 bases and J 1 base, leaving 9 bases between the germline ends. Germline CDR1 is LNHNV and CDR2 is YYDKDF (reference sequence). The CDR3 reads CATSSQGNTEAFF. In nucleotides, the CDR3 is TGTGCCACCAGTTCTCAGGGGAACACTGAAGCTTTCTTT.

This clone appeared a few times. CDR3 sequence reads: CASSLVATPSGSSYEQYF. The CDR3, as DNA: TGTGCCAGCAGCTTAGTTGCCACCCCTAGCGGAAGCTCCTACGAGCAGTACTTC. This sequence joins TRBV7-2 and TRBJ2-7; 7 bases match TRBD2. This CDR3 spans 18 amino acids. The junction had 12 bases not matched to a gene; V was cut back by 1 base and J by 0 bases. Germline-derived CDR1 and CDR2 are SGHTA and FQGNSA.

The genes are TRBV4-2 and TRBJ1-5; no firm D call. Looked up from germline, CDR1 is LGHNA and CDR2 is YNFKEQ. The CDR3 is made up of 14 amino acids. V was pared by 0 bases and J by 6 bases, with 9 bases between. The CDR3 sequence: CASSQEGARQPQHF. In DNA form, the CDR3 reads TGTGCCAGCAGCCAAGAGGGAGCACGTCAGCCCCAGCATTTT.

This clone was detected only a few times. The chain couples TRBV28 to TRBJ2-2; possibly TRBD2 for D (6 bases). With 6 bases removed from V and 6 bases from J, the gap between germline ends came to 17 bases. Per the germline V gene, CDR1 is MDHEN and CDR2 is SYDVKM. The CDR3 sequence is 15 residues long. The CDR3 bases are TGTGCCAGCAGCTTAGGGGCACAGCGGGCCGGGGAGCTGTTTTTT. Encoded protein: CASSLGAQRAGELFF.

The chain joins TRBV6-5 to TRBJ2-7; 11 bases agree with TRBD1. Germline values: CDR1 MNHEY, CDR2 SVGAGI. This CDR3 contains 14 residues. V lost 6 bases, J lost 3 bases, and 4 bases stayed unmatched. The CDR3 is CASSRDRGIYEQYF. The CDR3 DNA reads TGTGCCAGCAGCCGGGACAGGGGGATCTACGAGCAGTACTTC.

The V and J genes are TRBV29-1 and TRBJ2-1; D gene ambiguous. CDR3 length: 14 residues. V lost 6 bases, J lost 0 bases, and 12 bases lay in between. Germline loops: CDR1 SQVTM, CDR2 ANQGSEA. CDR3 sequence reads: CSVAGVSSYNEQFF. The CDR3 nucleotides are TGCAGCGTGGCTGGAGTGAGCTCCTACAATGAGCAGTTCTTC.

The rearrangement links TRBV6-5 to TRBJ1-1, with 8 bases aligning to TRBD1. Trimming at V came to 5 bases and at J to 4 bases, leaving 9 bases not matched to a gene. From germline, CDR1 is MNHEY and CDR2 SVGAGI. This CDR3 contains 15 residues. This chain's CDR3 is CASSPRTTGGTEAFF. The CDR3 nucleotides read TGTGCCAGCAGTCCAAGGACAACAGGGGGCACTGAAGCTTTCTTT.

The chain uses TRBV18 and TRBJ2-3; D perhaps matches TRBD2 (6 bases). V was shortened by 3 bases and J by 2 bases, with 9 bases between the two germline ends. CDR1 is KGHSH, CDR2 LQKENI, per germline. The CDR3 loop spans 14 amino acids. The CDR3 loop reads CASSPGTVTDTQYF. The DNA for the CDR3 is TGTGCCAGCTCACCCGGGACTGTCACAGATACGCAGTATTTT.

This chain uses TRBV5-1 with TRBJ1-4; the D is unclear. Trimming stripped 5 bases from V and 4 bases from J, with 12 bases between. There are 14 residues in the CDR3. Per germline, CDR1 SGHRS and CDR2 YFSETQ. CDR3 DNA sequence: TGCGCCAGCAGATCTGTGGGGAGTAATGAAAAACTGTTTTTT. Protein: CASRSVGSNEKLFF.

The gene calls are TRBV6-5 and TRBJ2-5; D unclear. Trimming pared 8 bases from V and 2 bases from J, leaving 9 bases between. Per germline, CDR1 MNHEY and CDR2 SVGAGI. The CDR3 extends over 12 amino acids. The CDR3 coding sequence is TGTGCCAGCTCAACAGTTCAAGAGACCCAGTACTTC. This codes for CASSTVQETQYF.

This chain links TRBV9 with TRBJ2-1; 7 nucleotides match TRBD1. CDR3 length: 13 amino acids. Germline-derived CDR1 and CDR2 are SGDLS and YYNGEE. J lost 10 bases, V lost 3 bases, and 7 bases had no gene match. In DNA form, the CDR3 reads TGTGCCAGCAGCGAGGGGGCCCTGGCGGAGCAGTTCTTC. It translates to CASSEGALAEQFF.

This clone has a single count. The V call is TRBV6-5, the J call TRBJ1-2; tentative D call: TRBD1 (5 bases). Germline V gene sequence: CDR1 MNHEY, CDR2 SVGAGI. Trimming stripped 7 bases from V and 2 bases from J, with 5 bases between. The CDR3 is 11 residues long. The CDR3 spells CASKGNYGYTF. The CDR3 DNA reads as TGTGCCAGCAAGGGGAACTATGGCTACACCTTC.

V usage is TRBV4-3 and J usage is TRBJ1-1; 9 nucleotides match TRBD1. The germline V gene encodes CDR1 LGHNA and CDR2 YSLEER. The length of the CDR3 is 14 residues. V lost 3 bases and J lost 4; bases outside the gene matches: 3. In nucleotides, the CDR3 is TGCGCCAGCAGCCACCGACAGGGGGGCACTGAAGCTTTCTTT. Translated, it gives CASSHRQGGTEAFF.

The V and J genes are TRBV4-2 and TRBJ2-7, with 9 bases lining up with TRBD2. V gave up 2 bases and J gave up 3 bases; unmatched junction bases: 8. CDR3 size: 16 residues. Germline assignment: CDR1 LGHNA and CDR2 YNFKEQ. This chain's CDR3 is CASSQRGGRVRYEQYF. The CDR3, as DNA: TGTGCCAGCAGCCAACGGGGCGGGAGGGTCCGCTACGAGCAGTACTTC.

About this clone: In the same sample, other DNA sequences code for this CDR3. The rearrangement uses TRBV3-1 (or the pseudogene TRBV3-2) and TRBJ2-7; D possibly corresponds to TRBD1 (6 bases). The germline CDR1 and CDR2 sequences are LGHDT and YNNKEL (reference sequence). The CDR3 loop spans 12 amino acids. The V end was cut by 2 bases, the J end by 4 bases, with 6 bases between. CDR3 protein: CASSQTGYEQYF. The CDR3 DNA reads TGTGCCAGCAGCCAAACAGGGTACGAGCAGTACTTC.

This clone was detected only a few times. The rearrangement joins TRBV6-1 to TRBJ1-6; no definite D call. CDR1 MNHNS and CDR2 SASEGT come from the germline V gene. The V end was cut by 4 bases, the J end by 2 bases, with 12 bases between. CDR3 size: 16 residues. CDR3 residues: CASSARPGAYNSPLHF. The CDR3 DNA is TGTGCCAGCAGTGCCCGGCCCGGGGCCTATAATTCACCCCTCCACTTT.